The 25 T cell receptor beta chains reported below all come from one sample, sequenced in a study of tissue-resident memory T cells in lung cancer. CD103 expression was the sorting criterion for the CD8+ T cells. Unique molecular identifiers were built into the TCR sequencing libraries. Using its own MiXCR run on the reads, TCRdb lists one record per CDR3 protein. The sample yields about 200 distinct CDR3 sequences, 21% seen once. Sequenced material: CD103- CD8+ T cells from lung tumor tissue. The receptors derive from a human donor with treatment-naive lung cancer (subtype not recorded).

The chain uses TRBV20-1 and TRBJ1-1; 8 bases are shared with TRBD1. Germline trimming cut 5 bases from V and 2 bases from J; bases unmatched to any gene: 16. Germline-derived CDR1 and CDR2 are DFQATT and SNEGSKA (reference sequence). CDR3 size: 17 residues. The CDR3 here is CSAWRTGTGERNTEAFF. The CDR3 DNA sequence: TGCAGTGCTTGGCGGACCGGGACAGGAGAGAGAAACACTGAAGCTTTCTTT.

The chain joins TRBV4-3 to TRBJ2-1; D ambiguous. Germline V gene sequence: CDR1 LGHNA, CDR2 YSLEER. V was cut by 6 bases and J by 2 bases, with 17 bases left in between. This CDR3 contains 16 residues. The CDR3 DNA reads TGCGCCAGCAGAAAGTCGGCTACAAACACCTACAATGAGCAGTTCTTC. Translation: CASRKSATNTYNEQFF.

This clonotype is categorized as medium-sized. The rearrangement links TRBV7-3 to TRBJ2-1, with TRBD2 identical over 8 bases. The CDR3 consists of 14 residues. Germline CDR1 and CDR2: SGHTA and FQGTGA. V trimming: 5 bases; J trimming: 8 bases; junction bases outside the gene matches: 8. The CDR3 coding sequence is TGTGCCAGCAGCCCGGGACTAGGGCTCGATGAGCAGTTCTTC. The encoded protein is CASSPGLGLDEQFF.

This clonotype is deemed hyperexpanded. The chain employs TRBV7-8 and TRBJ1-2; possible D gene TRBD1, 5 bases. This CDR3 region has 12 residues. V was cut by 1 base and J by 8 bases, with 8 bases left in between. The germline gives CDR1 SGHVS, CDR2 FQNEAQ. The CDR3 is CASSLGRDGYTF. The CDR3 DNA reads TGTGCCAGCAGCTTAGGACGGGACGGCTACACCTTC. The full variable domain, rest sourced from reference TRBV7-8 and TRBJ1-2, is GAGVSQSPRYKVAKRGQDVALRCDPISGHVSLFWYQQALGQGPEFLTYFQNEAQLDKSGLPSDRFFAERPEGSVSTLKIQRTQQEDSAVYLCASSLGRDGYTFGSGTRLTVV.

This clonotype qualifies as hyperexpanded (1% or more). The CDR3 sequence is CATSDSDRPHNEQFF. CDR3 coding DNA: TGTGCCACCAGTGATTCGGACAGGCCTCACAATGAGCAGTTCTTC. This sequence joins TRBV24-1 and TRBJ2-1; 7 bases align to TRBD1. Germline loops: CDR1 KGHDR, CDR2 SFDVKD. CDR3 length equals 15 residues. Germline trimming cut 2 bases from V and 5 bases from J; bases unmatched to any gene: 5.

By share, this clonotype ranks as hyperexpanded (1% or more). V is TRBV5-6 and J is TRBJ2-7; TRBD1 matches at 7 bases. This CDR3 is 14 amino acids long. The germline V gene encodes CDR1 SGHDT and CDR2 YYEEEE. Losses at the gene ends were 2 bases for V and 2 bases for J; bases not matched to a gene: 4. CDR3 nucleotide sequence: TGTGCCAGCAGCTTCCGGGACAGCACCTACGAGCAGTACTTC. Amino acid sequence: CASSFRDSTYEQYF.

In its sample, this clonotype ranks as medium-sized. This chain uses TRBV29-1 with TRBJ1-2, with 7 bases lining up with TRBD1. The V gene's germline CDR1 is SQVTM and CDR2 ANQGSEA. After removal of 6 bases from V and 0 bases from J, the junction contained 10 bases not matched to a gene. The CDR3 runs 15 residues. The CDR3 DNA is TGCAGCGTAACCGGGACAGCAAATTCTAACTATGGCTACACCTTC. Translation gives CSVTGTANSNYGYTF.

This clonotype counts as large. The rearrangement links TRBV2 to TRBJ2-7; D gene uncertain. The CDR3 consists of 13 residues. Germline CDR1 is SNHLY and CDR2 is FYNNEI. The CDR3 here is CATTRSDSYEQYF. CDR3 in DNA: TGTGCGACGACCCGTTCCGACTCCTACGAGCAGTACTTC.

This clonotype occurred a few times. V and J are TRBV4-3 and TRBJ2-7; 8 bases map to TRBD2. Germline V lookup: CDR1 LGHNA, CDR2 YSLEER. The CDR3 sequence is 15 residues long. Trimming took 0 bases from V and 7 from J; bases not matched to a gene: 8. The CDR3 sequence: CASSQDRGGAREQYF. In DNA, the CDR3 is TGCGCCAGCAGCCAAGATCGGGGGGGGGCAAGGGAGCAGTACTTC.

This clonotype is termed medium-sized. The chain joins TRBV5-1 to TRBJ1-2; possible D gene TRBD1, 5 bases. From germline, CDR1 is SGHRS and CDR2 YFSETQ. V was pared by 0 bases and J by 6 bases, with 12 bases between. CDR3 length: 14 amino acids. The CDR3 DNA reads as TGCGCCAGCAGCTTGGCCATTGGGGGAGATGGCTACACCTTC. As protein: CASSLAIGGDGYTF.

This clonotype is judged large. The genes are TRBV15 and TRBJ2-5; D is perhaps TRBD1 or TRBD2 (5 bases each). V dropped 1 base and J dropped 4 bases, with 10 bases sitting between them. CDR3 length: 14 residues. The V gene's germline CDR1 is LNHNV and CDR2 YYDKDF (reference sequence). CDR3 coding DNA: TGTGCCACCAGCAGAGGAAGGGGAGTAGAGACCCAGTACTTC. This gives the protein CATSRGRGVETQYF.

This clonotype is labeled medium-sized. V is TRBV6-2 or TRBV6-3 and J is TRBJ2-1; 7 nucleotides agree with TRBD1. Germline V gives CDR1 MNHEY, CDR2 SVGEGT. CDR3 size: 14 residues. V gave up 2 bases and J gave up 5 bases; unmatched junction bases: 3. The CDR3 region has the DNA TGTGCCAGCAGTTACGGGACAGCCAACAATGAGCAGTTCTTC. Protein sequence: CASSYGTANNEQFF.

The V gene is TRBV15, the J gene TRBJ1-1, with TRBD1 matching 9 bases. CDR3 length: 15 residues. Germline V CDR1 and CDR2: LNHNV, YYDKDF (reference sequence). V dropped 3 bases and J dropped 3; count of bases not matched to a gene: 5. CDR3 region: CATSSHRGLDTEAFF. CDR3 nucleotides: TGTGCCACCAGCAGTCACAGGGGGCTTGACACTGAAGCTTTCTTT.

This clonotype is classed as large. The V gene is TRBV7-9, the J gene TRBJ2-2, with 9 bases aligning to TRBD1. Germline assignment: CDR1 SEHNR and CDR2 FQNEAQ (reference sequence). This CDR3 has 17 residues. Trimming at V came to 3 bases and at J to 1 base, leaving 6 bases not matched to a gene. CDR3 protein: CASSFLPGQGNTGELFF. Written as DNA, the CDR3 is TGTGCCAGCAGCTTTCTCCCGGGACAGGGGAACACCGGGGAGCTGTTTTTT.

This clonotype is hyperexpanded within its sample. V and J are TRBV12-3 or TRBV12-4 and TRBJ1-1; D remains ambiguous. V was trimmed by 1 base and J by 2 bases, leaving 5 bases between them. The CDR3 covers 13 residues. In nucleotides, the CDR3 is TGTGCCAGCAGTTTAGGGCCCAACACTGAAGCTTTCTTT. As protein: CASSLGPNTEAFF.

This clonotype was recorded a few times. This chain links TRBV5-5 with TRBJ1-2, with TRBD1 matching over 8 bases. The CDR3 runs 15 residues. Germline V gives CDR1 SGHKS, CDR2 YYEKEE (reference sequence). The V segment lost 0 bases and the J segment 3 bases; nucleotides outside the gene matches: 4. CDR3 residues: CASSLEQGVYYGYTF. CDR3 nucleotide sequence: TGTGCCAGCAGCTTGGAACAGGGGGTATACTATGGCTACACCTTC.

The genes are TRBV7-8 and TRBJ2-1; TRBD2 aligns across 8 bases. The CDR3 is 14 residues long. The J segment lost 3 bases and the V segment lost 5 bases, leaving 3 bases of the junction unmatched. Germline loops: CDR1 SGHVS, CDR2 FQNEAQ. DNA for the CDR3: TGTGCCAGCAGCGTCGGGGGGGACTACAATGAGCAGTTCTTC. It codes for CASSVGGDYNEQFF. The whole variable domain, remainder taken from reference TRBV7-8 and TRBJ2-1, is GAGVSQSPRYKVAKRGQDVALRCDPISGHVSLFWYQQALGQGPEFLTYFQNEAQLDKSGLPSDRFFAERPEGSVSTLKIQRTQQEDSAVYLCASSVGGDYNEQFFGPGTRLTVL.

This clonotype ranks as medium-sized. The chain carries TRBV12-3 or TRBV12-4 and TRBJ2-2; D is unresolved. The CDR3 extends over 12 amino acids. Trimming pared 6 bases from V and 7 bases from J, leaving 9 bases between. The CDR3 reads CASSLYNGELFF. DNA for the CDR3: TGTGCCAGCAGCCTTTATAACGGGGAGCTGTTTTTT.

This clonotype is categorized as hyperexpanded. J is TRBJ2-7 and V is TRBV2; D is perhaps TRBD1 (5 bases). The CDR3 has 13 amino acids. Per the germline V gene, CDR1 is SNHLY and CDR2 is FYNNEI. V lost 10 bases to trimming and J lost 2 bases, with 15 bases between them. The CDR3 loop is CANLQVDAYEQYF. CDR3 DNA: TGTGCCAATTTACAGGTAGATGCCTACGAGCAGTACTTC.

By share of the sample, this clonotype is medium-sized. The chain combines TRBV7-9 with TRBJ2-1; no definite D call. The ends were cut back, 3 bases at V and 1 base at J, with 7 bases in the middle. The CDR3 consists of 14 residues. CDR1 is SEHNR and CDR2 is FQNEAQ in the germline V gene (reference sequence). Here the CDR3 DNA reads TGTGCCAGCAGCTTTTTGCAGTCCTACAATGAGCAGTTCTTC. Translating gives CASSFLQSYNEQFF.

This clonotype is medium-sized by share. The V and J genes are TRBV24-1 and TRBJ2-3, with D unclear. Germline CDR1 reads KGHDR; CDR2 reads SFDVKD. V was cut by 4 bases and J by 2 bases, with 21 bases left in between. CDR3 size: 18 residues. The DNA for the CDR3 is TGTGCCACCAGTGAATCTACCCTTTCTGGCACGGACACAGATACGCAGTATTTT. This sequence encodes CATSESTLSGTDTDTQYF.

The chain combines TRBV7-9 with TRBJ2-1, with TRBD2 as a possible D gene (5 bases). Trimming removed 2 bases from V and 3 bases from J, with 20 bases in between. Germline lookup yields CDR1 SEHNR and CDR2 FQNEAQ (reference sequence). The CDR3 totals 18 residues. CDR3 sequence reads: CASSLNGAWRANYNEQFF. In DNA, the CDR3 is TGTGCCAGCAGCTTAAACGGCGCTTGGCGGGCGAACTACAATGAGCAGTTCTTC.

The chain combines TRBV7-9 with TRBJ2-7; D may be TRBD2 (5 bases). V was cut by 8 bases and J by 3 bases, with 14 bases left in between. The CDR3 is made up of 13 amino acids. The germline CDR1 and CDR2 sequences are SEHNR and FQNEAQ (reference sequence). The CDR3 sequence: CASQEGLSYEQYF. CDR3 DNA: TGTGCCAGCCAAGAGGGCTTAAGCTACGAGCAGTACTTC.

This clonotype was counted a few times. This rearrangement joins TRBV27 to TRBJ2-7, with a possible D match to TRBD1 (6 bases). V was pared by 5 bases and J by 3 bases, with 14 bases between. The CDR3 covers 14 residues. Per the germline V gene, CDR1 is MNHEY and CDR2 is SMNVEV (reference sequence). The DNA for the CDR3 is TGTGCCAGCAGTAATTTCCAGGGGCACTACGAGCAGTACTTC. Its protein is CASSNFQGHYEQYF.

This clonotype was seen a handful of times. The chain carries TRBV7-6 and TRBJ2-7; perhaps TRBD2 as D (7 bases). From germline, CDR1 is SGHVS and CDR2 FNYEAQ. V gave up 5 bases and J gave up 2 bases, with 16 bases separating them. The CDR3 spans 15 residues. CDR3: CASSPGGGGAYEQYF. The CDR3 DNA is TGTGCCAGCAGCCCAGGAGGGGGGGGAGCCTACGAGCAGTACTTC.